The 18 T cell receptor beta chains in this list originate from one sample, sequenced in a study of blood T cell repertoires in COVID-19 (dated by TCRdb to about 2020). Receptors were amplified or captured by the immunoSEQ multiplex PCR assay. Imported from immuneACCESS, the table was reduced by TCRdb to in-frame sequences with V and J called. These copies leave out some clones; in studies compared against another copy, an unresolved V gene accounts for under half, and the cause of the remainder is not known. For this sample the table gives around 190,000 clones, of which nearly 90% were detected only once. The ten largest make up roughly a sixth of the sample. Sequencing input: peripheral blood. The receptors were gathered from a man aged 50-60 years with COVID-19, enrolled during active disease.

The chain is built from TRBV6-2 or TRBV6-3 and TRBJ2-6; 12 bases map to TRBD1. This CDR3 region has 18 residues. Germline V gene data show CDR1 as MNHEY and CDR2 as SVGEGT. The V gene end was trimmed by 1 base and the J gene end by 1 base; junction bases not matched to a gene: 2. DNA for the CDR3: TGTGCCAGCAGTTACTGGGACAGGGGGCTTTCTGGGGCCAACGTCCTGACTTTC. Its protein is CASSYWDRGLSGANVLTF.

V is TRBV12-3 or TRBV12-4 and J is TRBJ1-4; D is uncertain. The V end lost 2 bases, the J end lost 6 bases, and 4 bases lay between the germline ends. This CDR3 has 12 amino acids. The CDR3 DNA reads TGTGCCAGCAGTTTAATAGATGAAAAACTGTTTTTT. This encodes CASSLIDEKLFF.

This chain links TRBV7-9 with TRBJ2-1; 7 nucleotides agree with TRBD1. This CDR3 spans 13 amino acids. Germline V gene data show CDR1 as SEHNR and CDR2 as FQNEAQ (reference sequence). V trimming: 5 bases; J trimming: 9 bases; junction bases outside the gene matches: 7. CDR3 coding DNA: TGTGCCAGCAGCAAGCGACAGGGTATTGAGCAGTTCTTC. Translated: CASSKRQGIEQFF. The variable domain in full, with the rest retrieved from reference TRBV7-9 and TRBJ2-1, is DTGVSQNPRHKITKRGQNVTFRCDPISEHNRLYWYRQTLGQGPEFLTYFQNEAQLEKSRLLSDRFSAERPKGSFSTLEIQRTEQGDSAMYLCASSKRQGIEQFFGPGTRLTVL.

The gene calls are TRBV6-1 and TRBJ2-7, with 10 bases that match TRBD2. CDR3 length equals 17 residues. The germline V gene encodes CDR1 MNHNS and CDR2 SASEGT. With 0 bases clipped from V and 1 base from J, the junction kept 6 bases outside the gene matches. The CDR3: CASSEALPSGGSYEQYF. DNA for the CDR3: TGTGCCAGCAGTGAAGCGCTTCCTAGCGGGGGTTCCTACGAGCAGTACTTC.

The CDR3 DNA is TGTGCCAGCAGCAGGGACTACAACAATGAGCAGTTCTTC. Protein product: CASSRDYNNEQFF. The chain is built from TRBV3-1 (or the pseudogene TRBV3-2) and TRBJ2-1; 7 bases are a match to TRBD2. The trim removed 5 bases at V and 5 bases at J, leaving 3 bases unmatched. In germline, CDR1 is LGHDT, CDR2 YNNKEL (reference sequence). The CDR3 contains 13 residues.

The chain employs TRBV7-9 and TRBJ2-5; 12 bases agree with TRBD1. V gave up 5 bases and J gave up 4 bases; unmatched junction bases: 2. This CDR3 has 14 amino acids. The V gene's germline CDR1 is SEHNR and CDR2 FQNEAQ (reference sequence). Here the CDR3 reads CASSRDRGRETQYF. CDR3 DNA sequence: TGTGCCAGCAGCCGGGACAGGGGGCGAGAGACCCAGTACTTC.

The chain links TRBV28 to TRBJ1-2; the match to TRBD1 covers 9 bases. This CDR3 has 14 amino acids. The germline CDR1 and CDR2 sequences are MDHEN and SYDVKM. V shed 5 bases, J shed 4 bases, and the junction held 5 bases outside the gene matches. The CDR3 nucleotides read TGTGCCAGCAGTGCGGACAGGGGCCGCTATGGCTACACCTTC. Amino acids: CASSADRGRYGYTF.

V gene TRBV10-3 combines with J gene TRBJ2-6; 7 bases map to TRBD1. Germline trimming cut 6 bases from V and 0 bases from J; bases unmatched to any gene: 2. Per the germline V gene, CDR1 is ENHRY and CDR2 is SYGVKD. The CDR3 extends over 15 amino acids. The CDR3 spells CAISTGDSGANVLTF. The CDR3 DNA is TGTGCCATCAGCACAGGGGACTCTGGGGCCAACGTCCTGACTTTC.

The rearrangement joins TRBV18 to TRBJ1-3, with D uncertain. This CDR3 is built from 15 residues. V was trimmed by 3 bases and J by 3 bases, leaving 12 bases between them. CDR1 and CDR2 from the germline V gene are KGHSH and LQKENI. CDR3 in amino acids: CASSPFGENGNTIYF. For the CDR3, the DNA is TGTGCCAGCTCACCTTTTGGGGAGAATGGAAACACCATATATTTT.

V is TRBV30 and J is TRBJ1-1, with D hard to call. The CDR3 runs to 13 residues. Germline V lookup: CDR1 GTSNPN, CDR2 SVGIG (reference sequence). The germline V and J ends were trimmed by 5 bases and 4 bases, with 14 bases remaining between them. The CDR3 nucleotides read TGTGCCTGGGACCCGGGTGCTAGCACTGAAGCTTTCTTT. It translates to CAWDPGASTEAFF. The entire variable domain, with the rest obtained from reference TRBV30 and TRBJ1-1, is as follows: SQTIHQWPATLVQPVGSPLSLECTVEGTSNPNLYWYRQAAGRGLQLLFYSVGIGQISSEVPQNLSASRPQDRQFILSSKKLLLSDSGFYLCAWDPGASTEAFFGQGTRLTVV.

This clone was detected a few times. V gene TRBV7-9 combines with J gene TRBJ1-1; TRBD1 matches 8 bases. The CDR3 loop spans 14 amino acids. Germline trimming cut 5 bases from V and 6 bases from J; bases unmatched to any gene: 8. Germline V gives CDR1 SEHNR, CDR2 FQNEAQ (reference sequence). DNA for the CDR3: TGTGCCAGCAGCGCCGACAGGGGATGGGCTGAAGCTTTCTTT. It yields the protein CASSADRGWAEAFF.

The V call is TRBV7-3, the J call TRBJ2-7; 9 bases line up with TRBD1. Germline CDR1 is SGHTA and CDR2 is FQGTGA. The CDR3 has 15 amino acids. Losses at the gene ends were 1 base for V and 2 bases for J; bases not matched to a gene: 3. The CDR3 protein is CASSLIGDRAYEQYF. For the CDR3, the DNA is TGTGCCAGCAGCTTAATTGGGGACAGGGCCTACGAGCAGTACTTC.

About this clone: Mismatch with germline at one junction end may stem from a read error. V and J are TRBV28 and TRBJ1-2; D uncertain. The length of the CDR3 is 11 residues. The germline V gene encodes CDR1 MDHEN and CDR2 SYDVKM. As DNA, the CDR3 is TGTGCCAGCAGGTCTAATTATGGCTACACCTTC. Translated, it gives CASRSNYGYTF.

The chain couples TRBV6-6 to TRBJ1-2; 9 positions match TRBD1. With 5 bases clipped from V and 4 bases from J, the junction kept 11 bases outside the gene matches. Germline values: CDR1 MNHNY, CDR2 SVGAGI (reference sequence). There are 16 residues in the CDR3. This CDR3 reads CASSRSGDRVAYGYTF. CDR3 bases: TGTGCCAGCAGTCGATCCGGGGACAGGGTGGCCTATGGCTACACCTTC.

This clone was picked up one time. The sample carries other DNA sequences with the same CDR3. The V and J genes are TRBV6-2 or TRBV6-3 and TRBJ2-1, with TRBD2 matching over 8 bases. Trimming at V came to 0 bases and at J to 0 bases, leaving 1 base not matched to a gene. The CDR3 covers 16 residues. Per germline, CDR1 MNHEY and CDR2 SVGEGT. The CDR3 loop is CASSYSTSGSYNEQFF. The CDR3 bases are TGTGCCAGCAGTTACTCTACTAGCGGCTCCTACAATGAGCAGTTCTTC.

The chain links TRBV20-1 to TRBJ2-7; D remains ambiguous. The CDR3 runs to 11 residues. V lost 4 bases and J lost 3, with 7 bases in between. Germline V gives CDR1 DFQATT, CDR2 SNEGSKA (reference sequence). Here the CDR3 DNA reads TGCAGTGCTACTACTGGCTACGAGCAGTACTTC. This codes for CSATTGYEQYF.

On this clone itself: The same CDR3 is also encoded by other DNA sequences in this sample. This sequence joins TRBV19 and TRBJ1-1; 7 bases are a match to TRBD1. The CDR3 contains 14 residues. From germline, CDR1 is LNHDA and CDR2 SQIVND (reference sequence). V lost 7 bases, J lost 2 bases, and 7 bases stayed unmatched. The CDR3 is CASIPGQINTEAFF. The CDR3 coding sequence is TGTGCCAGTATTCCGGGACAGATAAACACTGAAGCTTTCTTT.

The J gene is TRBJ1-1, the V gene TRBV7-2; no reliable D call. The CDR3 sequence is 15 residues long. Deletions cut 4 bases from V and 13 bases from J, with 25 bases between. Germline V gene data show CDR1 as SGHTA and CDR2 as FQGNSA. The CDR3 DNA reads TGTGCCAGCAGCTCTCAACCCGGATTTCCTGAAGCGGTTTTCTTT. Its translation is CASSSQPGFPEAVFF.